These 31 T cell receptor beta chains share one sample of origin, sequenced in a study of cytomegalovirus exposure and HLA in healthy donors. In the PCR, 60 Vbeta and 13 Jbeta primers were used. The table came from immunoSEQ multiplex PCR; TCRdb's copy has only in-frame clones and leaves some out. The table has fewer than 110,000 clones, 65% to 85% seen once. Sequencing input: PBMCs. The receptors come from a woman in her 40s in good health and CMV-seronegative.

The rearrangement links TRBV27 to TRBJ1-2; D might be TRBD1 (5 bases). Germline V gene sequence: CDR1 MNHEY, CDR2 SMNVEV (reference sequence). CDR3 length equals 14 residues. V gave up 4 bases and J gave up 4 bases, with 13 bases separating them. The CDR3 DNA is TGTGCCAGCAGTTCATTGCTCGACAGCTATGGCTACACCTTC. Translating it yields CASSSLLDSYGYTF.

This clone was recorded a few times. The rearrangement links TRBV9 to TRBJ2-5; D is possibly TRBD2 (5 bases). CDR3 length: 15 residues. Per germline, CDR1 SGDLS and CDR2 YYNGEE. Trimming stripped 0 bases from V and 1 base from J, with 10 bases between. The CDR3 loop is CASSVDSSGQETQYF. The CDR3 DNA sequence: TGTGCCAGCAGCGTAGACTCAAGCGGCCAAGAGACCCAGTACTTC.

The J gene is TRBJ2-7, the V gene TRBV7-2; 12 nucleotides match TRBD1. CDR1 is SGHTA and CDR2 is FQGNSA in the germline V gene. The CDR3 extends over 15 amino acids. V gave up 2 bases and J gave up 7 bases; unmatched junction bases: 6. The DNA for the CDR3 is TGTGCCAGCAGCTTACTGGGACAGGGGGCCGGGGAGCAGTACTTC. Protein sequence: CASSLLGQGAGEQYF.

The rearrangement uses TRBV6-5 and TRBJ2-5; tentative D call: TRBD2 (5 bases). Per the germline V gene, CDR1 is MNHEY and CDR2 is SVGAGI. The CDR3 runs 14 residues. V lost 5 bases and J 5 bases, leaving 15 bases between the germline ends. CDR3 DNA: TGTGCCAGCAGTGCGGGTTGGCTGGGGGAGACCCAGTACTTC. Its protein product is CASSAGWLGETQYF.

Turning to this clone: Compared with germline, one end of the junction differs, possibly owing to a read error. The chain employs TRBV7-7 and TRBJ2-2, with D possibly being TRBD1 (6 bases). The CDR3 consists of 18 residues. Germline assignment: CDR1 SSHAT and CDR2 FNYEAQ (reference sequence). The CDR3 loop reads CASSRTKITGTNTGELFF. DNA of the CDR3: TGTGCTAGCAGCCGCACAAAAATCACAGGGACCAACACCGGGGAGCTGTTTTTT.

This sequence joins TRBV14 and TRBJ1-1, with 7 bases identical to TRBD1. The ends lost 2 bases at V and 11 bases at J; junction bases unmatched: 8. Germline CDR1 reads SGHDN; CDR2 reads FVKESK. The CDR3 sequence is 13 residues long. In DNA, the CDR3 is TGTGCCAGCAGCCAAACTAGGGGGCAGGGGGCTTTCTTT. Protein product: CASSQTRGQGAFF.

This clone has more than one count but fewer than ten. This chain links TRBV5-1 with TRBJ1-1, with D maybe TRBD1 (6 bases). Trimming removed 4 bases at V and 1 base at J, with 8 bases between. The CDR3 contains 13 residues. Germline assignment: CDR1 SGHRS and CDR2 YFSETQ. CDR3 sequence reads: CASSTQGNTEAFF. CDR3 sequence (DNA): TGCGCCAGCAGCACACAGGGGAACACTGAAGCTTTCTTT.

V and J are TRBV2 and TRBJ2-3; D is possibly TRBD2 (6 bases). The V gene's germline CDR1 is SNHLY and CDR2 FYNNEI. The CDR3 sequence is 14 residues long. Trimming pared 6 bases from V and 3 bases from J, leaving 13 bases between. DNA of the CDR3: TGTGCCAGCAGGCGGGACTTTCCTACAGATACGCAGTATTTT. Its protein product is CASRRDFPTDTQYF.

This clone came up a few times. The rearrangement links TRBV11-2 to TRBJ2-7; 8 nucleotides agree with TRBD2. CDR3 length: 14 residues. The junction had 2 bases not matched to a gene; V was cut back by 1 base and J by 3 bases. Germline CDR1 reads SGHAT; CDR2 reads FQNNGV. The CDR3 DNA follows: TGTGCCAGCAGCTTAGGCGCGGGAGGCTACGAGCAGTACTTC. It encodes CASSLGAGGYEQYF.

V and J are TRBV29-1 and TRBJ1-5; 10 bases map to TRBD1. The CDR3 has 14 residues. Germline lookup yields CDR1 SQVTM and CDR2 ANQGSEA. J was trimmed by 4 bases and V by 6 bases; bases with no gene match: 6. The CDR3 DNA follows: TGCAGCGTCCTGACAGGGGGCGAGAATCAGCCCCAGCATTTT. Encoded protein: CSVLTGGENQPQHF.

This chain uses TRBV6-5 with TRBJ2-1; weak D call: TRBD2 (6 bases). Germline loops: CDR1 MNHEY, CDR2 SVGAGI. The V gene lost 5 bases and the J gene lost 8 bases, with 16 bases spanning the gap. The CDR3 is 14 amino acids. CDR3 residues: CASSNPGLRHEQFF. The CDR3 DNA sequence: TGTGCCAGCAGTAACCCGGGACTCCGCCATGAGCAGTTCTTC.

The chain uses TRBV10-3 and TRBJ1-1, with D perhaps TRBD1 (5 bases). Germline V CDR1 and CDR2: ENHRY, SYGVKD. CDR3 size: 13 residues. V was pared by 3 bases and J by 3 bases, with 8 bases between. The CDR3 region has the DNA TGTGCCATCAGTGAACAGGTAGACACTGAAGCTTTCTTT. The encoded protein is CAISEQVDTEAFF.

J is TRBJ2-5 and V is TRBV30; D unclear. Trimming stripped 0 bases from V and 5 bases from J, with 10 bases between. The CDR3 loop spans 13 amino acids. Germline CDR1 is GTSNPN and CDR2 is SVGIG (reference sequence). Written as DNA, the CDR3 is TGTGCCTGGAGTGTAGCGTTGTCGGAGACCCAGTACTTC. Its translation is CAWSVALSETQYF.

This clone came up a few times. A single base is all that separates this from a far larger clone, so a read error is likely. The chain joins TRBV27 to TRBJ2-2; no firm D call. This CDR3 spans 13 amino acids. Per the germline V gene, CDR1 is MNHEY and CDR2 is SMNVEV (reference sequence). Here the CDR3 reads CAISPKRTGELFF. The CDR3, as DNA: TGTGCCATCAGTCCTAAACGCACCGGGGAGCTGTTTTTT.

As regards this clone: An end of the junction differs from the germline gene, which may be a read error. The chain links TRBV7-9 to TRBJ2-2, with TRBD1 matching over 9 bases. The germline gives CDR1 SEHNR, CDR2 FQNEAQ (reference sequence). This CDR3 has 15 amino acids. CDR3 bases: TGTTCCAGCAGCTCCGGGACAGGGAGGGTCGGGGAGCTGTTTTTT. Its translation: CSSSSGTGRVGELFF. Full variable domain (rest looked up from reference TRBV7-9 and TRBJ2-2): DTGVSQNPRHKITKRGQNVTFRCDPISEHNRLYWYRQTLGQGPEFLTYFQNEAQLEKSRLLSDRFSAERPKGSFSTLEIQRTEQGDSAMYLCSSSSGTGRVGELFFGEGSRLTVL.

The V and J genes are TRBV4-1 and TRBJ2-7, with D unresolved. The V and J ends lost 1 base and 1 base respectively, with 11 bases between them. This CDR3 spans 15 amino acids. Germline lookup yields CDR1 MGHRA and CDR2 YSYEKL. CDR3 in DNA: TGCGCCAGCAGCCAAGGGAGTCTACCTTCCTACGAGCAGTACTTC. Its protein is CASSQGSLPSYEQYF.

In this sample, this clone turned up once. The CDR3 nucleotides read TGTGCCAGCATCACATCGGGGTCCCCTATTGGAGGGCAGTACTTC. This gives the protein CASITSGSPIGGQYF. V and J are TRBV7-9 and TRBJ2-7; TRBD2 might be the D (5 bases). The germline V gene encodes CDR1 SEHNR and CDR2 FQNEAQ (reference sequence). V gave up 7 bases and J gave up 9 bases, with 25 bases separating them. The CDR3 consists of 15 residues.

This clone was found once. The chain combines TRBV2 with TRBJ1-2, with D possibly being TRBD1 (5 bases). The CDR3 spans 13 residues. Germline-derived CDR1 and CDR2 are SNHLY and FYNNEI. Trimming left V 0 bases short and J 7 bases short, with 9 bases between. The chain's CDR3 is CASSEARVTGYTF. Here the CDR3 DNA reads TGTGCCAGCAGTGAAGCCAGGGTAACTGGCTACACCTTC.

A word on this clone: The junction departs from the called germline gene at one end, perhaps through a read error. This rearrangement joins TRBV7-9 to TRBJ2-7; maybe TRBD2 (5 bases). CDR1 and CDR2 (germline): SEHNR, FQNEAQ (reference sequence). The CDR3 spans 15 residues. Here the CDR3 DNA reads TGTTCCAGCAGCTTGGGTCAGGACTTCTTATACGAGCAGTACTTC. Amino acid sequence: CSSSLGQDFLYEQYF.

The CDR3 reads CASSRQGAKYEQYF. CDR3 DNA sequence: TGTGCCAGCAGCAGGCAGGGGGCGAAATACGAGCAGTACTTC. The V gene is TRBV9, the J gene TRBJ2-7, with TRBD1 matching over 8 bases. The germline V gene has CDR1 SGDLS and CDR2 YYNGEE. CDR3 length: 14 amino acids. The J segment lost 4 bases and the V segment lost 4 bases, leaving 7 bases of the junction unmatched.

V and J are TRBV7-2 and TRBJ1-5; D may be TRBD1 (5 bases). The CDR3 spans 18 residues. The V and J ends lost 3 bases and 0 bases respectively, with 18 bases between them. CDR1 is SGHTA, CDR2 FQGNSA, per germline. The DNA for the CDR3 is TGTGCCAGCAGCTTGGGTGTGGGGGGTATATATAGCAATCAGCCCCAGCATTTT. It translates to CASSLGVGGIYSNQPQHF. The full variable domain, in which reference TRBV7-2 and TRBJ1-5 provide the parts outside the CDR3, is GAGVSQSPSNKVTEKGKDVELRCDPISGHTALYWYRQSLGQGLEFLIYFQGNSAPDKSGLPSDRFSAERTGGSVSTLTIQRTQQEDSAVYLCASSLGVGGIYSNQPQHFGDGTRLSIL.

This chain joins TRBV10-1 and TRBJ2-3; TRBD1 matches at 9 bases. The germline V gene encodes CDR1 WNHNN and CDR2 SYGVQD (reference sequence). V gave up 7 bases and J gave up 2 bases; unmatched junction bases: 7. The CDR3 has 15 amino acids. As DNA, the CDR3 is TGCGCCAGCACCGCCGGGACAGGGTACACAGATACGCAGTATTTT. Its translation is CASTAGTGYTDTQYF.

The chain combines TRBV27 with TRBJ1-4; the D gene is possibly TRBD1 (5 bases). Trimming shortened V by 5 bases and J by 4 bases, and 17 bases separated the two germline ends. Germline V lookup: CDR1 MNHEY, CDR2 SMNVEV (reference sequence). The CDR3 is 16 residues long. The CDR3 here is CASSPRGREFNEKLFF. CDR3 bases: TGTGCCAGCAGTCCCCGGGGGAGGGAATTTAATGAAAAACTGTTTTTT.

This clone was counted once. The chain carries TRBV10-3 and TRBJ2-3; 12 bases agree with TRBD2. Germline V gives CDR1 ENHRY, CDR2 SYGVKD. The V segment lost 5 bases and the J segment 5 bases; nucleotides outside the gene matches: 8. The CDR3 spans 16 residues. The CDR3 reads CAISRSSGGAEDTQYF. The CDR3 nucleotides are TGTGCCATCAGTCGTTCTAGCGGGGGGGCGGAAGATACGCAGTATTTT.

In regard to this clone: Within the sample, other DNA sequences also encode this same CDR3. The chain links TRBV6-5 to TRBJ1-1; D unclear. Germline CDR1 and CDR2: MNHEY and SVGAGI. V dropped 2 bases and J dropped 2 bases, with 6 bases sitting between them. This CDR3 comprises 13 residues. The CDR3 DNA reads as TGTGCCAGCAGTTACCGGGGTAACACTGAAGCTTTCTTT. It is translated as CASSYRGNTEAFF.

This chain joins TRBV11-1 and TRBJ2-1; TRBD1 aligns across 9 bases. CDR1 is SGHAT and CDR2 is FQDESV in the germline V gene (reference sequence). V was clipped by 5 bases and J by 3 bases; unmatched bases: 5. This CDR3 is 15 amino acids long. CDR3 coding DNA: TGTGCCAGCAGCCAGGGACAGGGAAGCTACAATGAGCAGTTCTTC. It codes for CASSQGQGSYNEQFF.

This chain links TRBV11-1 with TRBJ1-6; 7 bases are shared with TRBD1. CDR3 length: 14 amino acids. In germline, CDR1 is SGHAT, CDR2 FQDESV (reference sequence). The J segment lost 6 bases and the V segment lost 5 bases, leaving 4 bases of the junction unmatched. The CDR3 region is CASSRRDSNSPLHF. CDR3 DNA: TGTGCCAGCAGCCGCCGGGACAGTAATTCACCCCTCCACTTT.

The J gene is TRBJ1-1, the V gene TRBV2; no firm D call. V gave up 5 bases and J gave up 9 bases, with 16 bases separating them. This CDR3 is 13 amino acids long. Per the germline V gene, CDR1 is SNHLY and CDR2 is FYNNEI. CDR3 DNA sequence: TGTGCCAGCAGTATAAGTGGTCAGAGGCAAGCTTTCTTT. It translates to CASSISGQRQAFF.

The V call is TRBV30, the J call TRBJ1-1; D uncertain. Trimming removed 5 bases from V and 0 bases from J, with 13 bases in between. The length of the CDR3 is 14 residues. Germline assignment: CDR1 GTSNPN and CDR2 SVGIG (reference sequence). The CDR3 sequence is CAWSPLDLNTEAFF. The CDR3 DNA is TGTGCCTGGTCGCCCCTGGACTTGAACACTGAAGCTTTCTTT.

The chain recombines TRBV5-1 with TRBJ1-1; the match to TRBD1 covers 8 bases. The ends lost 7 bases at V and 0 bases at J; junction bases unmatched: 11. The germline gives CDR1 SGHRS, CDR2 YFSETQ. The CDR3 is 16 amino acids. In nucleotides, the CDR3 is TGCGCCAGCCAAATACAGGGGGGGAAAATGAACACTGAAGCTTTCTTT. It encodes CASQIQGGKMNTEAFF.

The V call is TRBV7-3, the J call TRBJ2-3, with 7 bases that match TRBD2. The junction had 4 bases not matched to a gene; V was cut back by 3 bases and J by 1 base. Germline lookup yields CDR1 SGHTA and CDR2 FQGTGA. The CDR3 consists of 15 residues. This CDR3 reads CASSLLGGGTDTQYF. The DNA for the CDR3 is TGTGCCAGCAGCTTGTTGGGGGGGGGCACAGATACGCAGTATTTT.